This TCR beta chain was sequenced during a study of T cell repertoires in cytomegalovirus infection. As for the study in general: CMV infection plus the matching HLA type was flagged by public TCR beta signatures.

This clonotype was detected a few times. Its specificity is unknown. The length of the CDR3 is 14 residues. The ends were cut back, 5 bases at V and 8 bases at J, with 16 bases in the middle. The germline CDR1 and CDR2 sequences are LNHDA and SQIVND (reference sequence). From the reads, TCRdb called clonotypes with MiXCR, one entry per CDR3 protein. The sample holds 350,000 to 400,000 distinct CDR3 sequences, approximately 35% seen once. The receptor was isolated from a human donor in good health (CMV status not recorded). Some clones in this sample may be carry-over from other donors' samples. The chain combines TRBV19 with TRBJ1-5; no clear D gene. The sequenced sample was cultured PBMCs, obtained from culture after CMV antigen stimulation. CDR3 in DNA: TGTGCCAGTAGTTCCCGGGGAGGGCTGGAGCCCCAGCATTTT. Protein sequence: CASSSRGGLEPQHF.